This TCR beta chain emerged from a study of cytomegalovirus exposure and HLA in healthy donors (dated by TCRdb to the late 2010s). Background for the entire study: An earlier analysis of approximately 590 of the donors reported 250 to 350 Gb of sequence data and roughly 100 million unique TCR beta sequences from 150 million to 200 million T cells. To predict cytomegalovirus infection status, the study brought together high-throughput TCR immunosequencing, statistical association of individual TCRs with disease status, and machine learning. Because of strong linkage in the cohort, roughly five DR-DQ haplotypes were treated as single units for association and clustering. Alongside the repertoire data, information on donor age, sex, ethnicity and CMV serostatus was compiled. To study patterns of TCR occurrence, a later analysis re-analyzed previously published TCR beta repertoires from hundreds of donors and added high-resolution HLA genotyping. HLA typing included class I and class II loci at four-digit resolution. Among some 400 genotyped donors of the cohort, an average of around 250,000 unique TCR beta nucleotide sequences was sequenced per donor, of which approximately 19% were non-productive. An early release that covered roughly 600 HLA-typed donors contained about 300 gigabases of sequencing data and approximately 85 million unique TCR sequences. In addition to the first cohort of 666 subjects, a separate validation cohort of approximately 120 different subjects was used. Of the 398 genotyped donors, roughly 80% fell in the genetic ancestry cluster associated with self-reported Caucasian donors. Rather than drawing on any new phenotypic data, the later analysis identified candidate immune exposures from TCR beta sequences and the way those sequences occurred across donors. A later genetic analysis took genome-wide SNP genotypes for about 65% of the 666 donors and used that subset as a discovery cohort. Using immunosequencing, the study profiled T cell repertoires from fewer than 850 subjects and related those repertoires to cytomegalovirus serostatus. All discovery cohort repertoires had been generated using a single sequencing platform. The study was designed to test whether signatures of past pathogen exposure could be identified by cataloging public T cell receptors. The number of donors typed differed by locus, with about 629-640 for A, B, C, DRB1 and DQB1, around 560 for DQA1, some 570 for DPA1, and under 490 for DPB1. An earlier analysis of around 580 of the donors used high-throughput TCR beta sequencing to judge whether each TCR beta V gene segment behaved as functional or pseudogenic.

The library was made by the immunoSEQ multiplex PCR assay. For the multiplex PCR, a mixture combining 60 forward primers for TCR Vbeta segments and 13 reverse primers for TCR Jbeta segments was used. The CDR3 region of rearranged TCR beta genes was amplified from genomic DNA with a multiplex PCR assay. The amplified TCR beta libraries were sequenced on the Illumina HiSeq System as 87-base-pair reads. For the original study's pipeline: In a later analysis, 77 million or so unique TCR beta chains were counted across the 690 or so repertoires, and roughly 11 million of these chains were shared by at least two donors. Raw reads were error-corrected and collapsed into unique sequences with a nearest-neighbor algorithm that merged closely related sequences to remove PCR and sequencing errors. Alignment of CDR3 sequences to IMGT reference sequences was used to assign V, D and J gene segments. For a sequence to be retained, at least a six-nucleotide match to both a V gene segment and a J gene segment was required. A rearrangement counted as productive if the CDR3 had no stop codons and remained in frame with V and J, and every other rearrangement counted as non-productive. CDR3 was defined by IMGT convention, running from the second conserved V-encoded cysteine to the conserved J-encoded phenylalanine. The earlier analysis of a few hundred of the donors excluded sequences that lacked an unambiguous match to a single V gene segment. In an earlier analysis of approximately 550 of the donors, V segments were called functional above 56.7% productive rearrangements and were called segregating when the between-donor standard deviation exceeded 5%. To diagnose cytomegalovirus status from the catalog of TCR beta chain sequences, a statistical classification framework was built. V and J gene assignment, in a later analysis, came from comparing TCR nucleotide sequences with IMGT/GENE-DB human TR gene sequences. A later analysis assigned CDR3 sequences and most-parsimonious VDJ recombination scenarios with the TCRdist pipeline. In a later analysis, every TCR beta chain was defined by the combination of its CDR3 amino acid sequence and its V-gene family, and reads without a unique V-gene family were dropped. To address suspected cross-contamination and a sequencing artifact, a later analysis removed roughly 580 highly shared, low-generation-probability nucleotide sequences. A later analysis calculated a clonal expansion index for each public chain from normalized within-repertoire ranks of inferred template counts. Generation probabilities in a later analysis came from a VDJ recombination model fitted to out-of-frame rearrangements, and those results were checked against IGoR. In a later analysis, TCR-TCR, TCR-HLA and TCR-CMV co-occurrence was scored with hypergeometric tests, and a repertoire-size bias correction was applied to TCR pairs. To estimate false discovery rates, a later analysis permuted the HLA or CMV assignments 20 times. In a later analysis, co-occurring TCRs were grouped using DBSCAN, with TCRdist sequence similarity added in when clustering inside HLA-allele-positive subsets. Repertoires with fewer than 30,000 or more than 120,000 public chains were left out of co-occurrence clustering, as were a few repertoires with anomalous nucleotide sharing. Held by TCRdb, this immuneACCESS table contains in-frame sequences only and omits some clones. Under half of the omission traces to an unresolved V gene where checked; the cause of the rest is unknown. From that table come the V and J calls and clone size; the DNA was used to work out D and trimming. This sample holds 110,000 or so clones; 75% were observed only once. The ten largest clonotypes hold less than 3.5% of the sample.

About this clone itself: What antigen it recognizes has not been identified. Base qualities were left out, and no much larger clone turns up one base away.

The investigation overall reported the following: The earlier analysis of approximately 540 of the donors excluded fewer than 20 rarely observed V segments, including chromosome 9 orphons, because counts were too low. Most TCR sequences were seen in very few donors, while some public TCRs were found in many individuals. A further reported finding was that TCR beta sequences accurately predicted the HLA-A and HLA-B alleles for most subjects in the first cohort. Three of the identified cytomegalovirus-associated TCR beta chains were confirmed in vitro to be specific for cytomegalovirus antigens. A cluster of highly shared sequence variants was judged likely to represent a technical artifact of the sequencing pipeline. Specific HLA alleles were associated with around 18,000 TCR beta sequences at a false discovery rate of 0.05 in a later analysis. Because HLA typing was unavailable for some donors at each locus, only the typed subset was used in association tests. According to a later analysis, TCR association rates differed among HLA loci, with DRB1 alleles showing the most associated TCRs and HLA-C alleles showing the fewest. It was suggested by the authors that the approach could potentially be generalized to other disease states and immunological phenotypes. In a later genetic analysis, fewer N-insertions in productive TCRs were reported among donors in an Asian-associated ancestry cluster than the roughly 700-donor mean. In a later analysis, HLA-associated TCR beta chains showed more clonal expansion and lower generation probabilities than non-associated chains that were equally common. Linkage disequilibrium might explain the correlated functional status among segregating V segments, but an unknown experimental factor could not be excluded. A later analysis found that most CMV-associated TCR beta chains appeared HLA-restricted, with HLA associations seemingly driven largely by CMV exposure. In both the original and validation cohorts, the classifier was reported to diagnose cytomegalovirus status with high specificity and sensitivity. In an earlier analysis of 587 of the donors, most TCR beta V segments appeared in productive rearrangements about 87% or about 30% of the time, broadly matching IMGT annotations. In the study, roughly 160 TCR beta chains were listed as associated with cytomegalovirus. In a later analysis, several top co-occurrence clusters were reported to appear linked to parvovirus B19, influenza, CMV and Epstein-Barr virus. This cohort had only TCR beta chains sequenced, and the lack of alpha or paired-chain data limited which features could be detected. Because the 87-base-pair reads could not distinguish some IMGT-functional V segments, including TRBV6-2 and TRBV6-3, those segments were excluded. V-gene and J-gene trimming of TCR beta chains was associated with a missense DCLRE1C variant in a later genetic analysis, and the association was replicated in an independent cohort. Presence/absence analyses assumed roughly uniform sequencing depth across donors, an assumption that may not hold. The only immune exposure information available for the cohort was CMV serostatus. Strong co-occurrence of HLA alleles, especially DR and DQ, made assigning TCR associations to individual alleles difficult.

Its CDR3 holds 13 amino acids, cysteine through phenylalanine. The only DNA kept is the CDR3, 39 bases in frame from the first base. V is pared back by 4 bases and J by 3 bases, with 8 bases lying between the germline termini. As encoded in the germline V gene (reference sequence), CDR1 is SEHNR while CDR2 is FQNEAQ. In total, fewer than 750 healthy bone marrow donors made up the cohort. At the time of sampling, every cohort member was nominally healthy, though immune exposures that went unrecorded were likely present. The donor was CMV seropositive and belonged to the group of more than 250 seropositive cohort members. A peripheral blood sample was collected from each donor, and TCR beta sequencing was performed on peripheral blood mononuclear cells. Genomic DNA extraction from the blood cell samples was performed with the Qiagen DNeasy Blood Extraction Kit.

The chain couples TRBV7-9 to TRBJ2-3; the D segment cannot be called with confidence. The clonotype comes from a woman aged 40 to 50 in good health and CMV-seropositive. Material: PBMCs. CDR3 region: CASSYSQTDTQYF. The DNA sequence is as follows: TGTGCCAGCAGCTATTCCCAGACAGATACGCAGTATTTT.